The 30 T cell receptor beta chains listed next were all sequenced from one sample in a study of shared clonotypes between healthy human individuals. Method: immunoSEQ multiplex PCR; TCRdb's copy keeps in-frame clones and lacks some. Altogether fewer than 130,000 clones are present, less than 75% being singletons, with the ten largest covering around 26%. Sequencing was carried out using memory CD8+ T cells sorted from blood. Subset meaning: CD45RO+ cells pooled with CCR7-negative TemRA cells. Every receptor here comes from a woman in her thirties in good health.

The chain uses TRBV28 and TRBJ2-7, with D unclear. Per germline, CDR1 MDHEN and CDR2 SYDVKM. This CDR3 has 13 amino acids. Between the trimmed V and J ends, which lost 1 base and 5 bases, there was a span of 9 bases. The CDR3 nucleotides read TGTGCCAGCAGTTTATTCCCCCAAAACGAGCAGTACTTC. It encodes CASSLFPQNEQYF. Filled out from reference TRBV28 and TRBJ2-7, the complete variable domain reads DVKVTQSSRYLVKRTGEKVFLECVQDMDHENMFWYRQDPGLGLRLIYFSYDVKMKEKGDIPEGYSVSREKKERFSLILESASTNQTSMYLCASSLFPQNEQYFGPGTRLTVT.

In its sample, this clone was seen once. This rearrangement joins TRBV5-6 to TRBJ1-2, with D unresolved. Germline-derived CDR1 and CDR2 are SGHDT and YYEEEE. Trimming took 0 bases from V and 1 from J, leaving 16 bases between them. The CDR3 spans 17 residues. The CDR3 loop reads CASSLGPRRNLNYGYTF. The CDR3, as DNA: TGTGCCAGCAGCTTGGGTCCCAGGCGGAACCTTAACTATGGCTACACCTTC. Full variable domain (outside the CDR3, taken from reference TRBV5-6 and TRBJ1-2): DAGVTQSPTHLIKTRGQQVTLRCSPKSGHDTVSWYQQALGQGPQFIFQYYEEEERQRGNFPDRFSGHQFPNYSSELNVNALLLGDSALYLCASSLGPRRNLNYGYTFGSGTRLTVV.

The chain is built from TRBV25-1 and TRBJ2-5; D remains unclear. CDR1 and CDR2 from the germline V gene are MGHDK and SYGVNS. Trimming pared 2 bases from V and 1 base from J, leaving 5 bases between. The CDR3 consists of 13 residues. CDR3 bases: TGTGCCAGCAGTGAACGTCTCCAAGAGACCCAGTACTTC. Its translation: CASSERLQETQYF.

This chain uses TRBV7-8 with TRBJ2-3; D possibly uses TRBD1 or TRBD2 (5 bases each). V lost 2 bases to trimming and J lost 6 bases, with 15 bases between them. CDR1 is SGHVS and CDR2 is FQNEAQ in the germline V gene. This CDR3 is 15 amino acids long. CDR3 residues: CASSLTGQGLDTQYF. The CDR3 DNA follows: TGTGCCAGCAGCTTAACGGGGCAGGGCCTTGATACGCAGTATTTT.

This clone has a count of ten or more. This sequence joins TRBV19 and TRBJ1-2; perhaps TRBD1 as D (6 bases). This CDR3 has 15 residues. The V gene's germline CDR1 is LNHDA and CDR2 SQIVND (reference sequence). Trimming shortened V by 6 bases and J by 4 bases, and 18 bases separated the two germline ends. Here the CDR3 reads CASRQGAGGGYGYTF. CDR3 bases: TGTGCCAGTAGACAGGGAGCGGGCGGCGGCTATGGCTACACCTTC.

This clone was detected ten times or more. The genes are TRBV15 and TRBJ2-2; 7 positions agree with TRBD1. The V segment lost 7 bases and the J segment 0 bases; nucleotides outside the gene matches: 5. This CDR3 is built from 15 residues. Germline V gives CDR1 LNHNV, CDR2 YYDKDF (reference sequence). The CDR3 bases are TGTGCCACCACACGGGACAGCACGAACACCGGGGAGCTGTTTTTT. It codes for CATTRDSTNTGELFF.

V gene TRBV27 combines with J gene TRBJ2-5; either TRBD1 or TRBD2 may supply D (5 bases each). The germline CDR1 and CDR2 sequences are MNHEY and SMNVEV (reference sequence). The CDR3 runs 17 residues. Trimming cost V 6 bases and J 3 bases, with 23 bases left between them. The chain's CDR3 is CASRDSHARTREETQYF. CDR3 in DNA: TGTGCCAGCAGGGACTCCCACGCAAGGACACGCGAAGAGACCCAGTACTTC.

The CDR3 is CASSPGQAPREQYF. The DNA of the CDR3 is TGTGCCAGCAGCCCAGGACAGGCACCTAGGGAGCAGTACTTC. The rearrangement links TRBV11-2 to TRBJ2-5; 7 bases are shared with TRBD1. This CDR3 spans 14 amino acids. The V gene's germline CDR1 is SGHAT and CDR2 FQNNGV. Trimming cost V 5 bases and J 11 bases; bases outside gene matches: 14.

The J gene is TRBJ1-2, the V gene TRBV5-6; weak D call: TRBD1 (6 bases). Per germline, CDR1 SGHDT and CDR2 YYEEEE. The CDR3 spans 15 residues. The V gene lost 4 bases and the J gene lost 5 bases, with 18 bases spanning the gap. The CDR3 sequence: CASSSTTGLYYGYTF. CDR3 nucleotides: TGTGCCAGCAGCAGTACCACAGGGCTCTATTATGGCTACACCTTC. The full variable domain, with the rest looked up from reference TRBV5-6 and TRBJ1-2, is DAGVTQSPTHLIKTRGQQVTLRCSPKSGHDTVSWYQQALGQGPQFIFQYYEEEERQRGNFPDRFSGHQFPNYSSELNVNALLLGDSALYLCASSSTTGLYYGYTFGSGTRLTVV.

The genes are TRBV5-1 and TRBJ1-5, with 9 nucleotides matching TRBD1. This CDR3 contains 15 residues. CDR1 and CDR2 (germline): SGHRS, YFSETQ. V lost 4 bases, J lost 7 bases, and 9 bases stayed unmatched. The CDR3 DNA reads TGCGCCAGCAGCCCTGGTGGGACAGGGACCCAGCCCCAGCATTTT. Translated, it gives CASSPGGTGTQPQHF.

Here the CDR3 DNA reads TGCGCCAGCAGCGGGTGGGACAGGGCGACGTCTGGAAACACCATATATTTT. Encoded protein: CASSGWDRATSGNTIYF. V usage is TRBV5-1 and J usage is TRBJ1-3; 9 positions match TRBD1. The CDR3 spans 17 residues. J lost 1 base, V lost 4 bases, and 9 bases had no gene match. In germline, CDR1 is SGHRS, CDR2 YFSETQ.

This clone was observed at least ten times. Other DNA sequences of this sample code for an identical CDR3. The J gene is TRBJ2-3, the V gene TRBV5-1; D uncertain. The CDR3 is 14 residues long. V lost 2 bases to trimming and J lost 0 bases, with 7 bases between them. Germline CDR1 SGHRS, CDR2 YFSETQ. The DNA of the CDR3 is TGCGCCAGCAGCTTAGCAGGAAGCACAGATACGCAGTATTTT. Amino acids: CASSLAGSTDTQYF. The full variable domain, completed using reference TRBV5-1 and TRBJ2-3, is KAGVTQTPRYLIKTRGQQVTLSCSPISGHRSVSWYQQTPGQGLQFLFEYFSETQRNKGNFPGRFSGRQFSNSRSEMNVSTLELGDSALYLCASSLAGSTDTQYFGPGTRLTVL.

V and J are TRBV7-9 and TRBJ1-3; 7 bases match TRBD1. V lost 5 bases, J lost 0 bases, and 10 bases stayed unmatched. The CDR3 runs 17 residues. Germline V gives CDR1 SEHNR, CDR2 FQNEAQ (reference sequence). DNA for the CDR3: TGTGCCAGCAGCCTATGGATAGGGGGCCGCTCTGGAAACACCATATATTTT. This sequence encodes CASSLWIGGRSGNTIYF.

This clone was seen just once. The V gene is TRBV30, the J gene TRBJ2-7, with D perhaps matching TRBD2 (6 bases). This CDR3 has 15 residues. Germline values: CDR1 GTSNPN, CDR2 SVGIG (reference sequence). The germline V and J ends were trimmed by 4 bases and 1 base, with 17 bases remaining between them. This CDR3 reads CAWKGLGGGSYEQYF. The CDR3, as DNA: TGTGCCTGGAAGGGGCTTGGGGGAGGATCCTACGAGCAGTACTTC.

The V and J genes are TRBV6-1 and TRBJ2-6; possibly TRBD1 for D (5 bases). Germline CDR1 is MNHNS and CDR2 is SASEGT. The CDR3 has 15 amino acids. Trimming shortened V by 7 bases and J by 0 bases, and 10 bases separated the two germline ends. The CDR3 is CASTGRDSGANVLTF. CDR3 in DNA: TGTGCCAGCACAGGCAGGGACTCTGGGGCCAACGTCCTGACTTTC.

This clone appeared once. This rearrangement joins TRBV5-1 to TRBJ1-2; the match to TRBD1 covers 7 bases. CDR1 and CDR2 (germline): SGHRS, YFSETQ. V gave up 5 bases and J gave up 1 base; unmatched junction bases: 5. CDR3 length equals 14 residues. CDR3: CASRITGVNYGYTF. The CDR3 nucleotides are TGCGCCAGCAGGATTACAGGGGTTAACTATGGCTACACCTTC.

The rearrangement uses TRBV11-2 and TRBJ1-1, with 7 bases aligning to TRBD1. The CDR3 is 12 amino acids. The V gene end was trimmed by 5 bases and the J gene end by 8 bases; junction bases not matched to a gene: 5. The germline gives CDR1 SGHAT, CDR2 FQNNGV. As DNA, the CDR3 is TGTGCCAGCAGCAAACAGGGGACCGAAGCTTTCTTT. Translation: CASSKQGTEAFF.

V is TRBV7-6 and J is TRBJ2-3, with TRBD2 matching 14 bases. The ends lost 1 base at V and 6 bases at J; junction bases unmatched: 12. CDR1 is SGHVS and CDR2 is FNYEAQ in the germline V gene. The CDR3 is made up of 19 amino acids. In DNA form, the CDR3 reads TGTGCCAGCAGCTTAGTACCGACAGGGGGACTAGCGGGAGATGATACGCAGTATTTT. It specifies CASSLVPTGGLAGDDTQYF.

The chain combines TRBV2 with TRBJ1-1, with TRBD1 matching 9 bases. This CDR3 comprises 20 residues. The ends lost 6 bases at V and 4 bases at J; junction bases unmatched: 24. The germline V gene encodes CDR1 SNHLY and CDR2 FYNNEI. The CDR3: CASRRNRGRLVWLWRTEAFF. The DNA for the CDR3 is TGTGCCAGCAGGCGAAACAGGGGGCGCTTGGTTTGGTTATGGCGCACTGAAGCTTTCTTT.

V usage is TRBV7-3 and J usage is TRBJ1-5; 10 bases are a match to TRBD1. The V segment lost 6 bases and the J segment 5 bases; nucleotides outside the gene matches: 4. Germline V gives CDR1 SGHTA, CDR2 FQGTGA. This CDR3 is built from 14 residues. CDR3 sequence (DNA): TGTGCCAGCAGGGGACAGGGGCCCTATCAGCCCCAGCATTTT. Translation: CASRGQGPYQPQHF.

With regard to this clone: Other DNA sequences in this specimen translate into the identical CDR3. The J gene is TRBJ1-2, the V gene TRBV5-1, with D uncertain. Germline V gene lookup returns CDR1 SGHRS and CDR2 YFSETQ. The CDR3 has 13 residues. Trimming removed 0 bases at V and 4 bases at J, with 7 bases between. CDR3: CASSLEVSYGYTF. Written as DNA, the CDR3 is TGCGCCAGCAGCTTGGAGGTCAGCTATGGCTACACCTTC.

This sequence joins TRBV7-8 and TRBJ2-5; TRBD2 matches at 8 bases. V was clipped by 2 bases and J by 0 bases; unmatched bases: 2. Germline CDR1 is SGHVS and CDR2 is FQNEAQ. The CDR3 is 15 amino acids. This chain's CDR3 is CASSLTSGDQETQYF. As DNA, the CDR3 is TGTGCCAGCAGCTTAACTAGCGGCGACCAAGAGACCCAGTACTTC.

The sample holds many counts of this clone. This chain uses TRBV14 with TRBJ1-1; D gene ambiguous. This CDR3 region has 15 residues. CDR1 is SGHDN and CDR2 is FVKESK in the germline V gene. V lost 0 bases and J lost 0, with 8 bases in between. The CDR3: CASSQERLMNTEAFF. CDR3 nucleotides: TGTGCCAGCAGCCAAGAGAGGCTCATGAACACTGAAGCTTTCTTT.

This sequence joins TRBV18 and TRBJ2-1; D remains unclear. The CDR3 sequence is 11 residues long. CDR1 and CDR2 from the germline V gene are KGHSH and LQKENI. V was cut by 3 bases and J by 6 bases, with 3 bases left in between. The CDR3 coding sequence is TGTGCCAGCTCACCGGGCAATGAGCAGTTCTTC. Residues: CASSPGNEQFF.

As for this clone: Since a much larger clone is just one base distant, this may be a read error. In the same sample, other DNA sequences code for this CDR3. The chain recombines TRBV6-4 with TRBJ2-1, with D uncertain. The CDR3 covers 13 residues. The V and J ends lost 0 bases and 3 bases respectively, with 3 bases between them. CDR1 MRHNA and CDR2 SNTAGT come from the germline V gene. The CDR3 loop reads CASSDSDYNEQFF. For the CDR3, the DNA is TGTGCCAGCAGTGACTCTGACTACAATGAGCAGTTCTTC.

V is TRBV6-7 and J is TRBJ2-7; TRBD2 agrees at 7 bases. TRBV6-7 is annotated as an ORF whose role is uncertain. The CDR3 extends over 16 amino acids. V lost 7 bases and J lost 3; bases outside the gene matches: 15. This chain's CDR3 is CASTQEGPSGVYEQYF. CDR3 DNA: TGTGCCAGCACACAGGAGGGGCCTAGCGGAGTCTACGAGCAGTACTTC.

The chain couples TRBV11-2 to TRBJ1-2; D uncertain. Germline CDR1 SGHAT, CDR2 FQNNGV. CDR3 size: 16 residues. V dropped 4 bases and J dropped 0 bases, with 15 bases sitting between them. The CDR3 reads CASSSPRGAANYGYTF. Here the CDR3 DNA reads TGTGCCAGCAGCTCTCCCCGAGGTGCGGCTAACTATGGCTACACCTTC.

This chain joins TRBV7-9 and TRBJ1-1, with D unclear. Germline lookup yields CDR1 SEHNR and CDR2 FQNEAQ (reference sequence). The CDR3 covers 12 residues. Trimming shortened V by 5 bases and J by 1 base, and 5 bases separated the two germline ends. CDR3 DNA: TGTGCCAGCAGCCGGCCGAACACTGAAGCTTTCTTT. Translating it yields CASSRPNTEAFF.

This rearrangement joins TRBV6-1 to TRBJ2-3, with TRBD1 matching 7 bases. This CDR3 has 17 residues. V was pared by 1 base and J by 4 bases, with 11 bases of the junction left unmatched. CDR1 MNHNS and CDR2 SASEGT come from the germline V gene. CDR3 protein: CASSEVSAKGASDTQYF. The CDR3 DNA is TGTGCCAGCAGTGAAGTATCCGCGAAGGGGGCATCAGATACGCAGTATTTT.

CDR3 loop: CASSALANEQFF. CDR3 DNA sequence: TGTGCCAGCAGCGCACTAGCGAATGAGCAGTTCTTC. The chain has TRBV5-4 and TRBJ2-1; 7 bases are shared with TRBD2. The CDR3 has 12 residues. From germline, CDR1 is SGHNT and CDR2 YYREEE (reference sequence). V was pared by 4 bases and J by 7 bases, with 2 bases of the junction left unmatched.